This T cell receptor (beta chain) was found in a study of beta chain features in type 1 diabetes. Study results and limitations: Insertion counts at VDJ junctions were lower in type 1 diabetes patients, who also showed more deletions there.

Germline V CDR1 and CDR2: SGHDN, FVKESK. The CDR3 spans 18 residues. Between the trimmed V and J ends, which lost 0 bases and 3 bases, there was a span of 20 bases. Isolated RNA was reverse transcribed in full, so expressed TCRB transcripts were sequenced. Some 3.6 million reads on average were seen across naive, central memory and regulatory T cell samples. Sequencing was performed with immunoSEQ multiplex PCR; in TCRdb, only in-frame clones are kept and a portion is missing. The sample lists fewer than 350,000 clones, around a fifth seen once, with 0.035% to 0.05% in the top ten. This clone has just a few counts. The antigen remains undetermined.

The genes are TRBV14 and TRBJ2-5, with D possibly TRBD2 on 5 matching bases. The TCR originated in a woman aged 18-29 years in good health. Sequencing used naive CD4+ T cells from blood. DNA of the CDR3: TGTGCCAGCAGCCAAGATCGGCCCCCCTTCGGACTCGAAGAGACCCAGTACTTC. This sequence encodes CASSQDRPPFGLEETQYF.